These 4 T cell receptor beta chains were sequenced from one sample in a study of blood T cell repertoires in COVID-19. The method was immunoSEQ multiplex PCR; TCRdb's version includes in-frame clones alone and lacks a portion of them. The top ten hold 13% of the sample, which has 150,000 to 200,000 clones, 75% to 90% seen once. The sequenced sample was PBMCs or T cells enriched from blood (not recorded which). These receptors all stem from a woman aged 55-75 years who had recovered from COVID-19.

The chain employs TRBV6-1 and TRBJ2-1; 9 bases map to TRBD2. CDR3 length equals 16 residues. Germline assignment: CDR1 MNHNS and CDR2 SASEGT. V lost 4 bases to trimming and J lost 5 bases; unmatched junction nucleotides: 9. The CDR3 coding sequence is TGTGCCAGCAGTGTTAGAGTCGGCGGGGGGGACAATGAGCAGTTCTTC. Its protein is CASSVRVGGGDNEQFF.

V gene TRBV12-3 or TRBV12-4 combines with J gene TRBJ1-5; D is unresolved. Trimming took off 6 bases at V and 9 bases at J, with 15 bases between the two ends. The CDR3 extends over 13 amino acids. The DNA of the CDR3 is TGTGCCAGCAGCCCCCTCCAAGAGGCGCCCCAGCATTTT. Residues: CASSPLQEAPQHF.

The chain is built from TRBV30 and TRBJ1-6; D is possibly TRBD1 (5 bases). From germline, CDR1 is GTSNPN and CDR2 SVGIG (reference sequence). CDR3 size: 14 residues. The V end lost 2 bases, the J end lost 9 bases, and 14 bases lay between the germline ends. The CDR3 region has the DNA TGTGCCTGGAGTTTTCTCCAGGGCACTTCACCCCTCCACTTT. It codes for CAWSFLQGTSPLHF.

This clone came up once. The J gene is TRBJ2-7, the V gene TRBV5-1, with D possibly matching TRBD1 (6 bases). CDR3 length: 13 residues. Germline V gene data show CDR1 as SGHRS and CDR2 as YFSETQ. V was shortened by 1 base and J by 5 bases, with 10 bases between the two germline ends. Written as DNA, the CDR3 is TGCGCCAGCAGCTTGACAGGGACACACGAGCAGTACTTC. This translates into CASSLTGTHEQYF.